One and the same sample provided the 25 T cell receptor beta chains below, sequenced in a study of blood T cell repertoires in COVID-19. Profiled with immunoSEQ multiplex PCR; TCRdb holds only in-frame clones, not every one. The data show about 82,000 clones, around four fifths seen once. The source material was peripheral blood. Receptors originate from a man older than 75 with active or convalescent COVID-19.

The chain has TRBV24-1 and TRBJ2-5, with D possibly being TRBD1 (5 bases). This CDR3 is built from 14 residues. The germline CDR1 and CDR2 sequences are KGHDR and SFDVKD. Deletions cut 3 bases from V and 2 bases from J, with 9 bases between. The CDR3 nucleotides read TGTGCCACCAGTGATGCGACAGCACAAGAGACCCAGTACTTC. As protein: CATSDATAQETQYF.

The chain carries TRBV24-1 and TRBJ2-3; D is uncertain. From germline, CDR1 is KGHDR and CDR2 SFDVKD. The CDR3 loop spans 13 amino acids. Trimming pared 5 bases from V and 4 bases from J, leaving 9 bases between. The CDR3 coding sequence is TGTGCCACCAGTGTTGTGGCGGCAGATACGCAGTATTTT. Its translation is CATSVVAADTQYF.

As concerns this clone: This same CDR3 is encoded by further DNA sequences in the sample. This chain uses TRBV28 with TRBJ1-6; D is possibly TRBD1 (5 bases). CDR3 length: 15 residues. V lost 4 bases and J 9 bases, leaving 16 bases between the germline ends. Germline CDR1 is MDHEN and CDR2 is SYDVKM. Written as DNA, the CDR3 is TGTGCCAGCAGTTCGTTCGTGGGGGGGGGTTCACCCCTCCACTTT. This gives the protein CASSSFVGGGSPLHF.

The chain joins TRBV5-1 to TRBJ2-7; TRBD2 aligns across 10 bases. The V and J ends lost 4 bases and 4 bases, in that order; junction bases with no gene match: 17. This CDR3 has 18 amino acids. Germline values: CDR1 SGHRS, CDR2 YFSETQ. CDR3 region: CASSAATSGLNRGYEQYV. In nucleotides, the CDR3 is TGCGCCAGCAGCGCGGCGACTAGCGGGTTAAACCGGGGGTACGAGCAGTACGTC.

This rearrangement joins TRBV25-1 to TRBJ2-3; D call uncertain. Trimming took off 4 bases at V and 1 base at J, with 6 bases between the two ends. The CDR3 is 13 amino acids. From germline, CDR1 is MGHDK and CDR2 SYGVNS. CDR3 amino acids: CASSGGGTDTQYF. CDR3 bases: TGTGCCAGCAGTGGCGGCGGCACAGATACGCAGTATTTT. The variable domain in full, with the rest retrieved from reference TRBV25-1 and TRBJ2-3, is EADIYQTPRYLVIGTGKKITLECSQTMGHDKMYWYQQDPGMELHLIHYSYGVNSTEKGDLSSESTVSRIRTEHFPLTLESARPSHTSQYLCASSGGGTDTQYFGPGTRLTVL.

This chain uses TRBV5-1 with TRBJ1-6; TRBD1 might be the D (6 bases). The V and J ends lost 0 bases and 10 bases respectively, with 14 bases between them. The CDR3 runs to 15 residues. The germline CDR1 and CDR2 sequences are SGHRS and YFSETQ. CDR3: CASSLVGQGSSPLHF. The CDR3 DNA is TGCGCCAGCAGCTTGGTGGGGCAGGGGAGCTCACCCCTCCACTTT.

V and J are TRBV10-3 and TRBJ2-2; TRBD1 is a possible D gene (5 bases). The CDR3 totals 15 residues. Germline CDR1 ENHRY, CDR2 SYGVKD. V gave up 2 bases and J gave up 1 base, with 8 bases separating them. DNA of the CDR3: TGTGCCATCAGTGAGACCACAGGGAACACCGGGGAGCTGTTTTTT. This translates into CAISETTGNTGELFF.

The chain recombines TRBV2 with TRBJ2-5; D might be TRBD1 (6 bases). The germline V gene has CDR1 SNHLY and CDR2 FYNNEI. This CDR3 is built from 12 residues. The CDR3 loop is CASWGPQETQYF. In nucleotides, the CDR3 is TGTGCGTCCTGGGGGCCCCAAGAGACCCAGTACTTC.

The chain combines TRBV29-1 with TRBJ1-1; D perhaps matches TRBD1 (5 bases). V lost 4 bases to trimming and J lost 1 base, with 10 bases between them. This CDR3 is 13 amino acids long. CDR1 is SQVTM and CDR2 is ANQGSEA in the germline V gene. CDR3 protein: CSVVAGWNTEAFF. The CDR3 nucleotides are TGCAGCGTTGTTGCAGGGTGGAACACTGAAGCTTTCTTT.

The gene calls are TRBV2 and TRBJ1-4; 8 bases match TRBD1. With 7 bases clipped from V and 8 bases from J, the junction kept 9 bases outside the gene matches. CDR1 and CDR2 from the germline V gene are SNHLY and FYNNEI. There are 14 residues in the CDR3. The CDR3 is CASNPTGAREKLFF. CDR3 sequence (DNA): TGTGCCAGCAATCCGACAGGGGCGAGAGAAAAACTGTTTTTT.

The rearrangement joins TRBV14 to TRBJ1-4; D remains ambiguous. This CDR3 is 16 amino acids long. Between the trimmed V and J ends, which lost 3 bases and 0 bases, there was a span of 11 bases. Germline V CDR1 and CDR2: SGHDN, FVKESK. The CDR3 DNA is TGTGCCAGCAGCCATTCCGTCCGTGCAACTAATGAAAAACTGTTTTTT. Translating it yields CASSHSVRATNEKLFF.

The chain employs TRBV5-4 and TRBJ2-6, with TRBD2 identical over 13 bases. The CDR3 has 18 amino acids. Germline values: CDR1 SGHNT, CDR2 YYREEE (reference sequence). Trimming took 1 base from V and 3 from J; bases not matched to a gene: 4. This chain's CDR3 is CASSLPGLAGDGANVLTF. DNA for the CDR3: TGTGCCAGCAGCTTGCCAGGACTAGCGGGAGATGGGGCCAACGTCCTGACTTTC.

This chain connects TRBV5-1 to TRBJ2-1; TRBD1 agrees at 11 bases. The CDR3 is 13 residues long. V was clipped by 4 bases and J by 10 bases; unmatched bases: 4. Germline CDR1 and CDR2: SGHRS and YFSETQ. The CDR3 DNA is TGCGCCAGCAGCCGGACAGGGGGCGAAGAGCAGTTCTTC. Amino acid sequence: CASSRTGGEEQFF.

The chain recombines TRBV19 with TRBJ2-3; a weak D match, TRBD2 (6 bases). CDR3 size: 16 residues. Germline V lookup: CDR1 LNHDA, CDR2 SQIVND (reference sequence). The V and J ends lost 6 bases and 4 bases respectively, with 20 bases between them. CDR3 protein: CASRARQTRGADTQYF. The DNA of the CDR3 is TGTGCCAGTAGGGCCAGGCAGACTAGAGGGGCAGATACGCAGTATTTT.

This rearrangement joins TRBV7-9 to TRBJ1-2; no definite D call. Trimming left V 0 bases short and J 2 bases short, with 10 bases between. Germline CDR1 SEHNR, CDR2 FQNEAQ (reference sequence). This CDR3 comprises 15 residues. The CDR3 DNA sequence: TGTGCCAGCAGCTTAGCGTTGTGGGAGAACTATGGCTACACCTTC. This encodes CASSLALWENYGYTF.

This chain links TRBV19 with TRBJ2-7; TRBD1 matches at 7 bases. The CDR3 spans 13 residues. V dropped 5 bases and J dropped 6; count of bases not matched to a gene: 7. CDR1 is LNHDA and CDR2 is SQIVND in the germline V gene (reference sequence). As DNA, the CDR3 is TGTGCCAGTAGTGCCCAGACAGGGTTCGAGCAGTACGTC. It encodes CASSAQTGFEQYV.

This rearrangement joins TRBV7-8 to TRBJ1-2; TRBD1 matches at 10 bases. The trim removed 5 bases at V and 4 bases at J, leaving 1 base unmatched. Germline CDR1 and CDR2: SGHVS and FQNEAQ. The CDR3 extends over 13 amino acids. The CDR3 bases are TGTGCCAGCAGCCGGACAGGGGGCTATGGCTACACCTTC. Translated, it gives CASSRTGGYGYTF.

The chain is built from TRBV27 and TRBJ1-4, with D unclear. The V end was cut by 3 bases, the J end by 4 bases, with 12 bases between. In germline, CDR1 is MNHEY, CDR2 SMNVEV (reference sequence). This CDR3 contains 15 residues. The CDR3 here is CASSFLPPGNEKLFF. In nucleotides, the CDR3 is TGTGCCAGCAGTTTTCTCCCCCCCGGTAATGAAAAACTGTTTTTT.

CDR3 nucleotide sequence: TGTGCCAGCATGGGAGGGACCTCCTACAATGAGCAGTTCTTC. This sequence encodes CASMGGTSYNEQFF. The gene calls are TRBV7-9 and TRBJ2-1; TRBD2 agrees at 7 bases. V gave up 7 bases and J gave up 0 bases; unmatched junction bases: 3. CDR3 size: 14 residues. The germline V gene has CDR1 SEHNR and CDR2 FQNEAQ (reference sequence).

This clone appeared once. The chain joins TRBV19 to TRBJ1-2, with D unclear. V was cut by 3 bases and J by 1 base, with 9 bases left in between. Looked up from germline, CDR1 is LNHDA and CDR2 is SQIVND (reference sequence). The CDR3 runs to 14 residues. The CDR3 reads CASSISGNNYGYTF. The CDR3, as DNA: TGTGCCAGTAGTATTAGCGGCAATAACTATGGCTACACCTTC.

This sequence joins TRBV18 and TRBJ1-4; D ambiguous. There are 14 residues in the CDR3. Germline CDR1 and CDR2: KGHSH and LQKENI. With 0 bases removed from V and 3 bases from J, the gap between germline ends came to 5 bases. DNA of the CDR3: TGTGCCAGCTCACCACCAACTGCTAATGAAAAACTGTTTTTT. This codes for CASSPPTANEKLFF.

The V and J genes are TRBV3-1 (or the pseudogene TRBV3-2) and TRBJ1-6; D is perhaps TRBD1 (5 bases). In germline, CDR1 is LGHDT, CDR2 YNNKEL (reference sequence). The length of the CDR3 is 16 residues. V shed 4 bases and J shed 7 bases, with 17 bases lying between them. The chain's CDR3 is CASSPHGPTGNSPLHF. The CDR3 region has the DNA TGTGCCAGCAGCCCCCACGGGCCTACAGGAAATTCACCCCTCCACTTT.

This sequence joins TRBV19 and TRBJ2-5; D unresolved. The ends were cut back, 6 bases at V and 5 bases at J, with 10 bases in the middle. Germline V gene data show CDR1 as LNHDA and CDR2 as SQIVND (reference sequence). This CDR3 is built from 12 residues. CDR3 nucleotides: TGTGCCAGTAGCCAGGCCGATGAGACCCAGTACTTC. It yields the protein CASSQADETQYF.

This chain connects TRBV5-4 to TRBJ2-5, with a tentative D call TRBD2 (6 bases). The CDR3 totals 13 residues. The germline CDR1 and CDR2 sequences are SGHNT and YYREEE (reference sequence). The V end lost 4 bases, the J end lost 1 base, and 8 bases lay between the germline ends. CDR3 in DNA: TGTGCCAGCAGCCGCGGGACCCAAGAGACCCAGTACTTC. It encodes CASSRGTQETQYF.

This clone was counted between two and nine times. The V call is TRBV24-1, the J call TRBJ2-2; unclear D gene. The V gene lost 5 bases and the J gene lost 7 bases, with 7 bases spanning the gap. Germline V gene data show CDR1 as KGHDR and CDR2 as SFDVKD. This CDR3 comprises 12 residues. In DNA, the CDR3 is TGTGCCACCAGTGGAAATAGCGGGGAGCTGTTTTTT. Encoded protein: CATSGNSGELFF.